This T cell receptor (beta chain) emerged from a study of a mutant IDH1 vaccine in newly diagnosed glioma. About the study: Scheduled for weeks 1, 3, 5, 7, 11, 15, 19 and 23, eight vaccinations were given to patients. Following radiotherapy alone, or alongside temozolomide cycles, vaccination was started after an interval of 4-6 weeks. Study results and caveats: It was about 92% of patients that developed vaccine-induced immune responses.

Points on this clone: Its target is unknown.

The method was immunoSEQ multiplex PCR; TCRdb's version includes in-frame clones alone and lacks a portion of them. The top ten hold around 18% of the sample, which has roughly 28,000 clones, roughly 90% seen once. The time point denotes: week 5, during vaccination. In every dose of vaccine, 300 ug of mutant IDH1 20-mer peptide was given alongside topical imiquimod. Trimming at V came to 5 bases and at J to 5 bases, leaving 3 bases not matched to a gene. CDR1 and CDR2 from the germline V gene are LNHDA and SQIVND (reference sequence). This CDR3 comprises 13 residues. Material: PBMCs, obtained from a glioma patient whose treatment included an IDH1 peptide vaccine. The J gene is TRBJ2-5, the V gene TRBV19; 9 positions agree with TRBD1. The TCR was taken from a young man with glioma. The CDR3 here is CASSRDRAETQYF. In DNA, the CDR3 is TGTGCCAGTAGTCGGGACAGGGCGGAGACCCAGTACTTC.